A selection of T cell receptor beta chains follows, all from one sample in a study of CD8+CD57+ T cells in acquired aplastic anemia. TCRdb redid the calling of the reads with MiXCR, one entry per CDR3 protein. The table records 150,000 to 200,000 distinct CDR3 sequences, 71% of them present only once. Sequenced sample: sorted CD4+, CD8+, or CD8+CD57+ T cells (not recorded which) from PBMCs. These receptors all stem from a human donor with aplastic anemia. CDR3s include the opening cysteine and the closing phenylalanine or tryptophan. A D gene is named only where the DNA matches it firmly. A clone size is listed for some rows: how often the clone was seen (once, few, many), or a class if it is expanded.

clone_size,v_call,j_call,d_call,cdr3_nt,cdr3_aa
NA,TRBV7-8,TRBJ2-7,TRBD1,TGTGCCAGCAGCATAACGACAGGGGGTGCGGGCGAGCAGTACTTC,CASSITTGGAGEQYF
NA,TRBV5-1,TRBJ2-1,TRBD2,TGCGCCAGCAGCTTGGAGGCTAGCGGGGGGGGTGAGCAGTTCTTC,CASSLEASGGGEQFF
few,TRBV7-2,TRBJ2-7,NA,TGTGCCAGCAGCTTAGGTGGCAGCACGGGGCAGTACTTC,CASSLGGSTGQYF
NA,TRBV10-3,TRBJ2-3,TRBD2,TGTGCCATCAGTGCACTAGCGGGGGGTGGCGATACGCAGTATTTT,CAISALAGGGDTQYF
NA,TRBV12-5,TRBJ2-7,NA,TGTGCTAGTGGTGGGGGACGGCTCGGGGAGCAGTACTTC,CASGGGRLGEQYF
NA,TRBV12-3/TRBV12-4,TRBJ1-6,NA,TGTGCCAGCAGTGTTCAGGGACCGCTTAATTCACCCCTCCACTTT,CASSVQGPLNSPLHF
NA,TRBV20-1,TRBJ2-7,NA,TGCAGTGCTAGAGATTTGAGAGGATACGAGCAGTACTTC,CSARDLRGYEQYF
NA,TRBV24-1,TRBJ2-1,TRBD2,TGTGCCACCAGTGATCCCTCGGGCGGGGGCTACAATGAGCAGTTCTTC,CATSDPSGGGYNEQFF
NA,TRBV7-4,TRBJ2-2,TRBD1,TGTGCCAGCAGTCCTGACAGGGTATCCGGGGAGCTGTTTTTT,CASSPDRVSGELFF
NA,TRBV20-1,TRBJ1-1,NA,TGCAGCGTTGAAAAAGGGTCGCCCACTGAAGCTTTCTTT,CSVEKGSPTEAFF
few,TRBV10-1,TRBJ2-5,NA,TGCGCCAGCAGTGATGGTCTGGAGGGGGAACAAGAGACCCAGTACTTC,CASSDGLEGEQETQYF
NA,TRBV20-1,TRBJ1-4,TRBD1,TGCAGCATACGCCCCTTCTGGGGACAGGGGGAAAAACTGTTTTTT,CSIRPFWGQGEKLFF
NA,TRBV12-3/TRBV12-4,TRBJ2-1,TRBD2,TGTGCCGACGGACTAGCGGGTTGGAATGAGCAGTTCTTC,CADGLAGWNEQFF
many,TRBV6-4,TRBJ2-2,NA,TGTGCCAGCAGTGACGCAAACACCGGGGAGCTGTTTTTT,CASSDANTGELFF
NA,TRBV10-3,TRBJ1-5,NA,TGTGCCAGCAGTCCGGAGGGGGTGTTGGTCAATCAGCCCCAGCATTTT,CASSPEGVLVNQPQHF
NA,TRBV7-2,TRBJ2-2,NA,TGTGCCAGCAGCTTGGCCCACCTGGGTACCGGGGAGCTGTTTTTT,CASSLAHLGTGELFF
NA,TRBV12-3/TRBV12-4,TRBJ2-7,TRBD1,TGTGCCAGCAGTCACCGGGACAGGGATACCTACGAGCAGTACTTC,CASSHRDRDTYEQYF
NA,TRBV2,TRBJ2-1,NA,TGTGCCATCAGTGCTGGGACGGGGAATGAGCAGTTCTTC,CAISAGTGNEQFF
NA,TRBV5-4,TRBJ2-7,NA,TGTGCCAGCAGCTTAGTGGGGGCTAGCTCCTACGAGCAGTACTTC,CASSLVGASSYEQYF
NA,TRBV7-6,TRBJ1-1,NA,TGTGCCAGCAGCTTAGGTAGGGCCATGAACACTGAAGCTTTCTTT,CASSLGRAMNTEAFF
NA,TRBV25-1,TRBJ1-5,NA,TGTGCCAGCAGTGCCCCGGGGGGAATGGACAATCAGCCCCAGCATTTT,CASSAPGGMDNQPQHF
NA,TRBV2,TRBJ1-1,TRBD1,TGTGCCAGCAAGGTGACAGGGGTTACTGAAGCTTTCTTT,CASKVTGVTEAFF
NA,TRBV15,TRBJ2-1,TRBD2,TGTGCCACCAGCTCCCTATTGGCGGGGGTACAGTACAATGAGCAGTTCTTC,CATSSLLAGVQYNEQFF
NA,TRBV5-5,TRBJ1-1,TRBD1,TGTGCCAGCAGCGCTTCCTTACCGGGACAGCTCAAAGCTTTCTTT,CASSASLPGQLKAFF
NA,TRBV7-6,TRBJ2-7,TRBD1,TGTGCCAGCAGCTTAGAGCAGGGGGTGCGGTACGAGCAGTACTTC,CASSLEQGVRYEQYF
NA,TRBV15,TRBJ1-5,NA,TGTGCCACCAGCAGAGGGGATGGACAGATGGCGAATCAGCCCCAGCATTTT,CATSRGDGQMANQPQHF
NA,TRBV15,TRBJ2-3,NA,TGTGCCACCAGCAGAGCTCTAGGAAGCACAGATACGCAGTATTTT,CATSRALGSTDTQYF
NA,TRBV5-5,TRBJ1-2,NA,TGTGCCAGCAGTGAAGCTCACAGCTCCGGCTACACCTTC,CASSEAHSSGYTF
NA,TRBV11-3,TRBJ2-7,TRBD2,TGTGCCGGCCGGGAACTAGCGGGAGCTCACGAGCAGTACTTC,CAGRELAGAHEQYF
NA,TRBV7-9,TRBJ1-2,TRBD1,TGTGCCAGCAGCTTAGGAGCAGGGGGCAACTATGGCTACACCTTC,CASSLGAGGNYGYTF
few,TRBV13,TRBJ2-7,NA,TGTGCCAGCAGCCCGGGCCGGAGGGTAGGGCAGTACTTC,CASSPGRRVGQYF
NA,TRBV19,TRBJ2-7,TRBD1,TGTGCCAGTAAGATGGGGACAGGGCCCTACGAGCAGTACTTC,CASKMGTGPYEQYF
NA,TRBV7-2,TRBJ2-7,NA,TGTGCCAGCAGCCCTCCCGACTACGAGCAGTACTTC,CASSPPDYEQYF
few,TRBV25-1,TRBJ2-3,NA,TGTGCCAGCAGTGAGGGTGCTAGGGCCCTGGAGGGCACACACTATACGCAGTATTTT,CASSEGARALEGTHYTQYF
NA,TRBV7-2,TRBJ2-7,NA,TGTGCCAGCAGCTTCGTGGGCCTTGGCTACGAGCAGTACTTC,CASSFVGLGYEQYF
NA,TRBV7-8,TRBJ1-2,TRBD1,TGTGCCAGCAGCTTAGGCTCATCTCCTACTGGACAGGGCCACTATGGCTACACCTTC,CASSLGSSPTGQGHYGYTF
NA,TRBV11-3,TRBJ1-6,NA,TGTGCCAGCAGCCAAGGTAATTCACCCCTCCACTTT,CASSQGNSPLHF
NA,TRBV7-9,TRBJ2-3,NA,TGTGCCAGCAGCCTCCGGGACGGAGTCACAGATACGCAGTATTTT,CASSLRDGVTDTQYF
NA,TRBV20-1,TRBJ2-7,TRBD2,TGCAGTGCTCAAAGCAGCGGGGACCCCTACGAGCAGTACTTC,CSAQSSGDPYEQYF
NA,TRBV20-1,TRBJ2-2,NA,TGCAGTACTAGAGTAGGGGATAGCGGGGAGCTGTTTTTT,CSTRVGDSGELFF
NA,TRBV6-1,TRBJ2-6,TRBD1,TGTGCCAGCAGGCGACAGGGGACCTCTGGGGCCAACGTCCTGACTTTC,CASRRQGTSGANVLTF
NA,TRBV6-4,TRBJ2-3,NA,TGTGCCAGCAGTGAATCCTGGGCCGTCACAGATACGCAGTATTTT,CASSESWAVTDTQYF
few,TRBV6-6,TRBJ2-3,NA,TGTGCCAGCAGAAATGGACCAGTAAGCACAGATACGCAGTATTTT,CASRNGPVSTDTQYF
once,TRBV10-3,TRBJ2-6,NA,TGTGCCATCACCCCAGACTCTGGGGCCAACGTCCTGACTTTC,CAITPDSGANVLTF
NA,TRBV10-3,TRBJ1-6,TRBD1,TGTGCCATCAGTGACCCCGGACAGGGTGATTCACCCCTCCACTTT,CAISDPGQGDSPLHF
NA,TRBV10-1,TRBJ2-7,TRBD1,TGCGCCAGCAGTGTCCGGGACAGGGGTCCCAGCTCCTACGAGCAGTACTTC,CASSVRDRGPSSYEQYF